One sample yielded the 5 T cell receptor beta chains listed below, sequenced in a study of beta chain features in type 1 diabetes. Expressed TCRB transcripts were sequenced because the entire RNA isolate underwent reverse transcription. Libraries were prepared by immunoSEQ multiplex PCR; TCRdb keeps only in-frame clonotypes and omits some of them. Among about 40,000 clones listed, almost 65% were seen once. The sample taken for sequencing was Tregs from blood. Every receptor here comes from a woman aged 25 to 45 in good health.

The chain combines TRBV18 with TRBJ2-7; TRBD2 matches at 7 bases. The CDR3 sequence is 14 residues long. Germline values: CDR1 KGHSH, CDR2 LQKENI. Losses at the gene ends were 2 bases for V and 3 bases for J; bases not matched to a gene: 4. The CDR3 protein is CASSPAGGGYEQYF. CDR3 DNA sequence: TGTGCCAGCTCACCAGCCGGCGGGGGCTACGAGCAGTACTTC.

The genes are TRBV30 and TRBJ2-3; D may be TRBD2 (6 bases). CDR3 size: 13 residues. CDR1 is GTSNPN and CDR2 is SVGIG in the germline V gene (reference sequence). Trimming removed 2 bases from V and 3 bases from J, with 9 bases in between. The CDR3 region has the DNA TGTGCCTGGAGTCGCAGCGGGACAGATACGCAGTATTTT. Translated: CAWSRSGTDTQYF. The full variable domain, with the rest looked up from reference TRBV30 and TRBJ2-3, is SQTIHQWPATLVQPVGSPLSLECTVEGTSNPNLYWYRQAAGRGLQLLFYSVGIGQISSEVPQNLSASRPQDRQFILSSKKLLLSDSGFYLCAWSRSGTDTQYFGPGTRLTVL.

V and J are TRBV7-2 and TRBJ1-4; the D is unclear. With 3 bases removed from V and 7 bases from J, the gap between germline ends came to 12 bases. The CDR3 runs 14 residues. Per the germline V gene, CDR1 is SGHTA and CDR2 is FQGNSA. The CDR3 spells CASSFRSSGEKLFF. The CDR3 DNA reads TGTGCCAGCAGCTTTCGCTCGAGTGGTGAAAAACTGTTTTTT. The full variable domain, in which reference TRBV7-2 and TRBJ1-4 provide the parts outside the CDR3, is GAGVSQSPSNKVTEKGKDVELRCDPISGHTALYWYRQSLGQGLEFLIYFQGNSAPDKSGLPSDRFSAERTGGSVSTLTIQRTQQEDSAVYLCASSFRSSGEKLFFGSGTQLSVL.

This clone was picked up one time. The rearrangement links TRBV5-4 to TRBJ2-1; D gene ambiguous. In germline, CDR1 is SGHNT, CDR2 YYREEE (reference sequence). This CDR3 contains 13 residues. V shed 0 bases and J shed 3 bases, with 4 bases lying between them. Here the CDR3 reads CASSLDSYNEQFF. The CDR3, as DNA: TGTGCCAGCAGCTTGGACAGCTACAATGAGCAGTTCTTC.

The CDR3 DNA reads as TGCGCCAGCAGTGAGTTGTCGAGCGGGAGGGCAACTTGGGGCGAGCAGTACTTC. Its translation: CASSELSSGRATWGEQYF. The gene calls are TRBV10-2 and TRBJ2-7; 10 bases agree with TRBD2. Germline CDR1 and CDR2: WSHSY and SAAADI. With V trimmed by 1 base and J by 6 bases, 15 bases remained unmatched. This CDR3 is built from 18 residues.